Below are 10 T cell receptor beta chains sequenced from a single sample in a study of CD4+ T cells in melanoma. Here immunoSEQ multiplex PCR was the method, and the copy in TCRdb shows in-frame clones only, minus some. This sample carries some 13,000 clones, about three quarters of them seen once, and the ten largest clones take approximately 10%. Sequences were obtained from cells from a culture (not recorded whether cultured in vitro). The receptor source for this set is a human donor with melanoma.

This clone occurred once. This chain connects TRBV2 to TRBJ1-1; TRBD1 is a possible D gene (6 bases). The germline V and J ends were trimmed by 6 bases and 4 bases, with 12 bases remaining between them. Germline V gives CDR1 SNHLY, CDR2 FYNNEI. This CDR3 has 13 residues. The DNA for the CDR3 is TGTGCCAGCAGCTTAAGGGGGTCCACTGAAGCTTTCTTT. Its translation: CASSLRGSTEAFF.

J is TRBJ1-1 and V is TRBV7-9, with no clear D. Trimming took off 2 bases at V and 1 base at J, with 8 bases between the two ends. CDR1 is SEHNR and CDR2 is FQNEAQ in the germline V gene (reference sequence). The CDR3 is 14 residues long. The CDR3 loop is CASSLSPENTEAFF. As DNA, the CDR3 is TGTGCCAGCAGCTTATCGCCCGAGAACACTGAAGCTTTCTTT. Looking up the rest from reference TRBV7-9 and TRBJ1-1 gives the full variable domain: DTGVSQNPRHKITKRGQNVTFRCDPISEHNRLYWYRQTLGQGPEFLTYFQNEAQLEKSRLLSDRFSAERPKGSFSTLEIQRTEQGDSAMYLCASSLSPENTEAFFGQGTRLTVV.

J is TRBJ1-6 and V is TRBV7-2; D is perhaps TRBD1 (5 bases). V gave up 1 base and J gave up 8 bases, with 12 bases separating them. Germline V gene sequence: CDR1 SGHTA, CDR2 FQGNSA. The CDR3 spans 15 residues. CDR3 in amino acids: CASSLGQGLDSPLHF. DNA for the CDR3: TGTGCCAGCAGCTTAGGCCAGGGACTGGATTCACCCCTCCACTTT.

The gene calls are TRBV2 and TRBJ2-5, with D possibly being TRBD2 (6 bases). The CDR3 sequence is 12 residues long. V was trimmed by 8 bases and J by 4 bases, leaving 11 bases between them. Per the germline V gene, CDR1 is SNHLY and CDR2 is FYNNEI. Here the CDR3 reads CASRGTSETQYF. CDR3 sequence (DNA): TGTGCCAGCCGCGGGACTTCAGAGACCCAGTACTTC.

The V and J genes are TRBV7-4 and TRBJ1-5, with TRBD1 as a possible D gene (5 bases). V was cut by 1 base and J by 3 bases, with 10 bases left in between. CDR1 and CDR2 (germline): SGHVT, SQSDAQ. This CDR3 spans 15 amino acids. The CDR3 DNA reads TGTGCCAGCAGCTTAGATGGGGCGTACAATCAGCCCCAGCATTTT. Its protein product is CASSLDGAYNQPQHF.

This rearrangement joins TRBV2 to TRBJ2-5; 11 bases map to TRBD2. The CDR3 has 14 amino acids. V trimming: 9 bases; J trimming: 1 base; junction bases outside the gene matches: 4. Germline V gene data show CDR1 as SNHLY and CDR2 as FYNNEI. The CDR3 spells CARTSGAFQETQYF. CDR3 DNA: TGTGCCAGGACTAGCGGGGCTTTCCAAGAGACCCAGTACTTC.

The CDR3 region has the DNA TGTGCCAGCAGCCCAGGAGGCTCTGGGGCCAACGTCCTGACTTTC. Translating gives CASSPGGSGANVLTF. This chain links TRBV5-4 with TRBJ2-6, with D perhaps TRBD2 (5 bases). V lost 4 bases to trimming and J lost 0 bases, with 8 bases between them. Germline V gene sequence: CDR1 SGHNT, CDR2 YYREEE (reference sequence). This CDR3 has 15 residues.

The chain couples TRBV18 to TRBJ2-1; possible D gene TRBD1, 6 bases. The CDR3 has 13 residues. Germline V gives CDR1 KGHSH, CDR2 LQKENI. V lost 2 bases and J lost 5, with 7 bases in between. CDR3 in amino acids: CASSPGGHNEQFF. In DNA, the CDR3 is TGTGCCAGCTCACCAGGGGGCCACAATGAGCAGTTCTTC.

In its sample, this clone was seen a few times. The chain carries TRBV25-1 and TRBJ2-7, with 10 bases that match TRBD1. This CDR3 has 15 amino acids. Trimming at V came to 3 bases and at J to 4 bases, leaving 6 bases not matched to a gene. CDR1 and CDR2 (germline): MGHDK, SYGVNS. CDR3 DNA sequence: TGTGCCAGCAGTGATCCTGGGACAGGGGATTACGAGCAGTACTTC. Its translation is CASSDPGTGDYEQYF.

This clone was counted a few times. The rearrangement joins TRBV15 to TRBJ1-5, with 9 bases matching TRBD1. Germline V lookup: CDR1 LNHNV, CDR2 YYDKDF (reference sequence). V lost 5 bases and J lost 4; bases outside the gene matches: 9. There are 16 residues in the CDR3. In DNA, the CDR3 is TGTGCCACCAGCCTATCGTGGGACAGGGCTAATCAGCCCCAGCATTTT. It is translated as CATSLSWDRANQPQHF. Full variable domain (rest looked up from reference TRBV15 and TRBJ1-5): DAMVIQNPRYQVTQFGKPVTLSCSQTLNHNVMYWYQQKSSQAPKLLFHYYDKDFNNEADTPDNFQSRRPNTSFCFLDIRSPGLGDTAMYLCATSLSWDRANQPQHFGDGTRLSIL.